Reported below is one T cell receptor beta chain. Its binding antigen is unknown. No much larger clone exists at a distance of one base, and base qualities are not known. Taken from cysteine to phenylalanine, the CDR3 has 15 residues. Only the CDR3 DNA is retained, 45 bases long and in frame from the first base. The trim is 5 bases for V and 1 base for J, with a gap of 14 bases between the germline ends. Sequences SGHVS (CDR1) and FNYEAQ (CDR2) are obtained from the germline V gene. The data belong to a study of shared clonotypes between healthy human individuals (dated by TCRdb to 2020 to 2022). A note on the overall study: A few men and a couple of women, aged 18 to 49 years, made up the cohort. Libraries were prepared and TCR repertoires were sequenced by different laboratories using diverse techniques, in order to increase sequencing depth and limit assay-specific biases. For each donor, CD4 naive and CD4 memory were each given three plates, CD8 naive was given two plates, and CD8 memory was given one plate. To estimate repertoire size and how much clonotypes are shared between individuals, the study performed deep sequencing of blood TCR repertoires from about five healthy adults. Each donor's leukapheresis produced roughly between about 0.9 and 9.5 billion PBMCs. The paper as a whole reports these results and caveats: When a handful of donors were compared, the shared fraction of clonotypes was around 5.1% for naive CD4, about 4% for naive CD8, roughly 2.3% for memory CD4, and less than 0.45% for memory CD8. Sampling was limited to blood, and TCR repertoires in tissue likely differ from TCR repertoires in blood. Even with the large sequencing depth, rarefaction of the sorted-subset datasets indicated that sequencing was incomplete. Higher generation probabilities were observed for clonotypes shared by all four sorted-subset donors than for non-shared clonotypes. Estimated clonotype richness was generally larger for naive than for memory subsets. The small number of donors limited the genetic and exposure-history diversity represented. Pairwise subsampling led to the expectation that sequencing depth would affect the degree of clonotype sharing among donors.

Using the deep immunoSEQ assay, TCR CDR3 regions were amplified from genomic DNA by multiplex PCR. For each cell subset, the extracted genomic DNA was distributed evenly across all wells of several immunoSEQ 96-well plates, and each plate served as one replicate. For sorted subsets, about 200 ng genomic DNA, equal to 30,000 or so T cell genomes, was loaded into each replicate PCR. Purified libraries were quantified with a Qubit 3.0 fluorometer, sized on a Bioanalyzer 2100, and re-quantified with the KAPA Library Quantification kit. Every immunoSEQ 96-well plate was sequenced on a dedicated single-read 150-cycle Illumina NextSeq 550 flow cell. From the authors' description of their analysis: Because the immunoSEQ output included only junctional sequences and no quality scores, the filtering could not be the same as the filtering used for full-length reads. To assign V/J genes and CDR3, sequences were annotated using PyIR, a Python wrapper for IgBLAST v1.9, with IMGT germline references. Reads with weak V/J assignments (E-value above 1e-6), missing CDR3, stop codons, out-of-frame junctions, or ambiguous translated residues were removed. V3J clonotypes were defined as sequences sharing the same inferred V gene, J gene, and CDR3 amino acid sequence. Percentage overlap between repertoires was calculated by dividing the number of shared unique clonotypes by the size of the smaller repertoire. Three approaches were used to assess repertoire richness: RTK rarefaction, the Chao1 estimator, and Recon v2.1 estimates of unobserved clonotypes. For all TCRbeta clonotypes obtained by the gDNA method from a few donors, generation probabilities were computed with OLGA. TCRdb retrieved this table from immuneACCESS and kept in-frame rearrangements only. Not all clones are present; in checked studies, unresolved V genes account for under half, and no reason is known for the remainder. From that table come the V and J calls and clone size; the DNA was used to work out D and trimming. Here the sample has 1.5 million to 2.5 million clones; less than 95% occur a single time. The ten biggest clones cover 1% to 1.5% of the sample.

CD8 naive samples were CD45RO-negative cells positively selected for CCR7, giving a CD45RA+CCR7+ population that excluded TemRA cells. Donors were healthy HIV-negative adults with no recently reported acute infections or vaccinations. All donors were Caucasian adults living in Nashville, Tennessee, USA. After blood collection by leukapheresis, PBMCs were isolated using Ficoll-Histopaque density gradient centrifugation and then cryopreserved in the vapor phase of liquid nitrogen. Analytical flow cytometry was used to check the purity and quantity of every magnetically sorted T cell population. Each sorted fraction had its genomic DNA isolated and then quantified by UV absorbance on a Nanodrop 2000c.

This chain is built from TRBV7-6 and TRBJ1-1; no confident D gene assignment can be made. The clonotype comes from a man aged 18 to 30 in good health. Sequencing was done on a sample of naive CD8+ T cells sorted from blood. The cell subset or site tag for this specimen amounts to: CD45RA+CCR7+. The nucleotide sequence is given as TGTGCCAGCAGCCCGAGCTCGGCCGCGAACACTGAAGCTTTCTTT. Translated, this gives CASSPSSAANTEAFF. The full variable domain, with segments outside the CDR3 supplied by the reference TRBV7-6 and TRBJ1-1 proteins, appears as GAGVSQSPRYKVTKRGQDVALRCDPISGHVSLYWYRQALGQGPEFLTYFNYEAQQDKSGLPNDRFSAERPEGSISTLTIQRTEQRDSAMYRCASSPSSAANTEAFFGQGTRLTVV.